This passage covers 32 T cell receptor beta chains from one sample sequenced in a study of blood T cell repertoires in COVID-19. Generated by immunoSEQ multiplex PCR, the TCRdb table keeps only in-frame clones and is missing some. The profile covers 300,000 to 400,000 clones, with about nine tenths appearing a single time and around 4.8% taken by the ten largest. Sequenced sample: PBMCs or T cells enriched from blood (not recorded which). The source of these receptors is a man aged 60 to 69 who had recovered from COVID-19.

Only one count was recorded for this clone. This rearrangement joins TRBV2 to TRBJ2-1; TRBD1 matches 10 bases. From germline, CDR1 is SNHLY and CDR2 FYNNEI. The CDR3 is 15 residues long. Losses at the gene ends were 6 bases for V and 8 bases for J; bases not matched to a gene: 10. This CDR3 reads CASSRDRGPGDEQFF. The CDR3 region has the DNA TGTGCCAGCAGCCGGGACAGGGGCCCAGGCGATGAGCAGTTCTTC.

This clone was seen only a few times. This rearrangement joins TRBV25-1 to TRBJ1-4; D gene ambiguous. V was shortened by 5 bases and J by 4 bases, with 8 bases between the two germline ends. The CDR3 sequence is 13 residues long. Germline values: CDR1 MGHDK, CDR2 SYGVNS. CDR3 sequence (DNA): TGTGCCAGCAGTAACTCTGTTAATGAAAAACTGTTTTTT. Amino acids: CASSNSVNEKLFF.

This clone is a singleton in its sample. V is TRBV3-1 (or the pseudogene TRBV3-2) and J is TRBJ2-5; 9 positions agree with TRBD2. CDR3 length: 15 amino acids. Germline V gene lookup returns CDR1 LGHDT and CDR2 YNNKEL (reference sequence). The V gene end was trimmed by 6 bases and the J gene end by 5 bases; junction bases not matched to a gene: 10. CDR3 sequence reads: CASRGGAGGPETQYF. CDR3 sequence (DNA): TGTGCCAGCAGGGGGGGGGCGGGAGGGCCTGAGACCCAGTACTTC.

The chain carries TRBV21-1 and TRBJ2-1; no check of the table's D call, TRBD2, against the DNA was made. TRBV21-1 is termed a pseudogene. The CDR3 spans 14 residues. The CDR3 DNA sequence: TGTGCCAGCAGCGCCGGGGGGGGGTCCCTAGAGCAGTTCTTC. This translates into CASSAGGGSLEQFF.

The chain is built from TRBV10-3 and TRBJ1-5, with 8 bases matching TRBD1. This CDR3 has 15 amino acids. With V trimmed by 2 bases and J by 7 bases, 7 bases remained unmatched. Germline V gives CDR1 ENHRY, CDR2 SYGVKD. This CDR3 is CAISENTGGKQPQHF. CDR3 bases: TGTGCCATCAGTGAGAACACAGGGGGAAAACAGCCCCAGCATTTT.

This chain joins TRBV11-3 and TRBJ1-2, with D maybe TRBD1 (6 bases). Between the trimmed V and J ends, which lost 6 bases and 4 bases, there was a span of 12 bases. Germline V gene lookup returns CDR1 SGHNT and CDR2 YENEEA. There are 13 residues in the CDR3. This chain's CDR3 is CASSQGSSYGYTF. CDR3 bases: TGTGCCAGCAGTCAGGGGTCCAGCTATGGCTACACCTTC.

This rearrangement joins TRBV28 to TRBJ2-7; TRBD2 matches at 10 bases. CDR1 MDHEN and CDR2 SYDVKM come from the germline V gene. The CDR3 is 19 residues long. The J segment lost 0 bases and the V segment lost 2 bases, leaving 13 bases of the junction unmatched. As DNA, the CDR3 is TGTGCCAGCAGTTTAAAGGTCGGGGCTAGCGGGAGTTCCTCCTACGAGCAGTACTTC. This sequence encodes CASSLKVGASGSSSYEQYF.

The chain joins TRBV25-1 to TRBJ2-7, with D maybe TRBD2 (6 bases). Trimming stripped 6 bases from V and 5 bases from J, with 20 bases between. The CDR3 runs to 15 residues. Per germline, CDR1 MGHDK and CDR2 SYGVNS. CDR3 in amino acids: CASRPLDGRNNEQYF. As DNA, the CDR3 is TGTGCCAGCAGGCCACTGGACGGGAGAAACAACGAGCAGTACTTC.

The genes are TRBV18 and TRBJ2-5; D gene uncertain. The CDR3 covers 13 residues. The germline V gene has CDR1 KGHSH and CDR2 LQKENI. The V gene lost 3 bases and the J gene lost 2 bases, with 7 bases spanning the gap. CDR3 DNA sequence: TGTGCCAGCTCACCCCCGGAGCAAGAGACCCAGTACTTC. Translating it yields CASSPPEQETQYF.

This rearrangement joins TRBV11-3 to TRBJ2-3, with 9 bases that match TRBD1. Unmatched junction bases numbered 10, after V lost 4 bases and J lost 5 bases. The length of the CDR3 is 16 residues. Germline-derived CDR1 and CDR2 are SGHNT and YENEEA. The CDR3 coding sequence is TGTGCCAGCAGCTCTGGGGGACAGGGTAATATAGATACGCAGTATTTT. The encoded protein is CASSSGGQGNIDTQYF.

V is TRBV28 and J is TRBJ2-6; 7 nucleotides line up with TRBD1. Germline V lookup: CDR1 MDHEN, CDR2 SYDVKM. Trimming at V came to 4 bases and at J to 0 bases, leaving 6 bases not matched to a gene. The CDR3 covers 17 residues. CDR3 protein: CASSSGTASSGANVLTF. The CDR3 bases are TGTGCCAGCAGTTCGGGGACAGCTAGCTCTGGGGCCAACGTCCTGACTTTC.

The chain joins TRBV5-1 to TRBJ1-2; D perhaps matches TRBD1 (6 bases). Between the trimmed V and J ends, which lost 3 bases and 3 bases, there was a span of 9 bases. In germline, CDR1 is SGHRS, CDR2 YFSETQ. This CDR3 region has 13 residues. The CDR3 nucleotides read TGCGCCAGCAGCTCAGGGGCGGACTATGGCTACACCTTC. Translation gives CASSSGADYGYTF.

The V gene is TRBV2, the J gene TRBJ2-3, with 12 bases fitting TRBD2. V shed 4 bases, J shed 4 bases, and the junction held 9 bases outside the gene matches. The length of the CDR3 is 17 residues. Germline values: CDR1 SNHLY, CDR2 FYNNEI. This chain's CDR3 is CASSGRLAGAGADTQYF. Here the CDR3 DNA reads TGTGCCAGCAGTGGGCGACTAGCGGGAGCGGGGGCAGATACGCAGTATTTT.

The V call is TRBV6-5, the J call TRBJ2-1; tentative D call: TRBD2 (6 bases). This CDR3 region has 11 residues. V lost 5 bases to trimming and J lost 12 bases, with 11 bases between them. Per the germline V gene, CDR1 is MNHEY and CDR2 is SVGAGI. For the CDR3, the DNA is TGTGCCAGCAGTACGACTAGGGCGCAGTTCTTC. Protein: CASSTTRAQFF.

V usage is TRBV11-2 and J usage is TRBJ2-7; TRBD2 agrees at 9 bases. The CDR3 contains 15 residues. V shed 1 base, J shed 2 bases, and the junction held 3 bases outside the gene matches. Germline CDR1 reads SGHAT; CDR2 reads FQNNGV. This CDR3 reads CASSLAGGRAYEQYF. CDR3 sequence (DNA): TGTGCCAGCAGCTTAGCGGGCGGGAGGGCCTACGAGCAGTACTTC. Variable domain in full (rest from reference TRBV11-2 and TRBJ2-7): EAGVAQSPRYKIIEKRQSVAFWCNPISGHATLYWYQQILGQGPKLLIQFQNNGVVDDSQLPKDRFSAERLKGVDSTLKIQPAKLEDSAVYLCASSLAGGRAYEQYFGPGTRLTVT.

The gene calls are TRBV5-1 and TRBJ2-7; D is unclear. The ends were cut back, 0 bases at V and 5 bases at J, with 15 bases in the middle. Germline assignment: CDR1 SGHRS and CDR2 YFSETQ. The CDR3 length is 15 residues. Here the CDR3 reads CASSLESLGVDEQYF. DNA of the CDR3: TGCGCCAGCAGCTTGGAGAGTCTAGGTGTTGACGAGCAGTACTTC.

The chain recombines TRBV28 with TRBJ1-1; D call uncertain. CDR3 length: 13 residues. V was clipped by 2 bases and J by 7 bases, with 11 bases between them. CDR1 and CDR2 from the germline V gene are MDHEN and SYDVKM. The CDR3 sequence is CASSLLEYNEAFF. CDR3 nucleotides: TGTGCCAGCAGTTTACTTGAATACAATGAAGCTTTCTTT.

The chain combines TRBV28 with TRBJ2-3; TRBD1 matches at 11 bases. This CDR3 comprises 17 residues. The germline CDR1 and CDR2 sequences are MDHEN and SYDVKM. After removal of 3 bases from V and 4 bases from J, the junction contained 9 bases not matched to a gene. The CDR3 DNA sequence: TGTGCCAGCAGTTTGGTGTGGACAGGGGGCAGGGCAGATACGCAGTATTTT. Its protein product is CASSLVWTGGRADTQYF.

The V gene is TRBV5-1, the J gene TRBJ2-1; 8 bases map to TRBD2. The V segment lost 0 bases and the J segment 4 bases; nucleotides outside the gene matches: 3. This CDR3 contains 15 residues. From germline, CDR1 is SGHRS and CDR2 YFSETQ. As DNA, the CDR3 is TGCGCCAGCAGCTTGGTGGTAGCGGGGTACAATGAGCAGTTCTTC. Its protein product is CASSLVVAGYNEQFF.

The chain links TRBV28 to TRBJ2-1; TRBD2 matches at 10 bases. The CDR3 loop spans 14 amino acids. V lost 3 bases and J lost 6; bases outside the gene matches: 2. Germline V gene lookup returns CDR1 MDHEN and CDR2 SYDVKM. The CDR3 DNA follows: TGTGCCAGCAGTTTGGGGACTAGCGTCAATGAGCAGTTCTTC. Its protein is CASSLGTSVNEQFF.

The V call is TRBV2, the J call TRBJ2-5, with 10 bases matching TRBD1. The V gene's germline CDR1 is SNHLY and CDR2 FYNNEI. The CDR3 loop spans 14 amino acids. After removal of 1 base from V and 7 bases from J, the junction contained 3 bases not matched to a gene. CDR3 nucleotides: TGTGCCAGCAGTGAAGGGACAGGGGGAGGGACCCAGTACTTC. This translates into CASSEGTGGGTQYF.

This clone was detected only once. The chain links TRBV25-1 to TRBJ2-3, with 10 bases identical to TRBD1. The CDR3 extends over 15 amino acids. With 3 bases clipped from V and 5 bases from J, the junction kept 5 bases outside the gene matches. Germline CDR1 and CDR2: MGHDK and SYGVNS. The CDR3 is CASSDVRTGGDTQYF. In nucleotides, the CDR3 is TGTGCCAGCAGTGATGTACGGACAGGGGGAGATACGCAGTATTTT.

The chain employs TRBV28 and TRBJ1-2, with D tentatively TRBD1 (6 bases). The V end lost 4 bases, the J end lost 2 bases, and 8 bases lay between the germline ends. Germline CDR1 MDHEN, CDR2 SYDVKM. CDR3 length equals 13 residues. The CDR3 protein is CASSSTGNYGYTF. The CDR3 DNA reads TGTGCCAGCAGTTCAACAGGGAACTATGGCTACACCTTC.

J is TRBJ2-5 and V is TRBV19; D not certain. The germline CDR1 and CDR2 sequences are LNHDA and SQIVND (reference sequence). The CDR3 spans 13 residues. V lost 0 bases to trimming and J lost 3 bases, with 5 bases between them. The CDR3 loop is CASSIDSEETQYF. CDR3 in DNA: TGTGCCAGTAGTATAGATTCCGAAGAGACCCAGTACTTC.

In DNA form, the CDR3 reads TGTGCCACTCGATCAACCCCCGGGACAGGGGCCTACGAGCAGTACTTC. Protein: CATRSTPGTGAYEQYF. The genes are TRBV2 and TRBJ2-7, with 10 bases identical to TRBD1. From germline, CDR1 is SNHLY and CDR2 FYNNEI. The junction had 14 bases not matched to a gene; V was cut back by 10 bases and J by 2 bases. The CDR3 totals 16 residues.

The chain carries TRBV4-1 and TRBJ2-7, with D possibly TRBD1 on 8 matching bases. The CDR3 covers 16 residues. Germline V gene sequence: CDR1 MGHRA, CDR2 YSYEKL. V dropped 4 bases and J dropped 5 bases, with 21 bases sitting between them. CDR3 sequence: CASSRGQAAGGDEQYF. The CDR3 DNA is TGCGCCAGCAGCCGGGGACAGGCGGCTGGGGGGGACGAGCAGTACTTC.

The chain has TRBV19 and TRBJ1-4; D is undetermined. Trimming cost V 7 bases and J 8 bases, with 11 bases left between them. This CDR3 has 12 amino acids. Germline V gene lookup returns CDR1 LNHDA and CDR2 SQIVND (reference sequence). CDR3 DNA sequence: TGTGCCAGTACCTCGGGTGGCGAAAAACTGTTTTTT. Its translation: CASTSGGEKLFF.

The chain has TRBV5-1 and TRBJ1-2; D remains ambiguous. Trimming removed 4 bases from V and 3 bases from J, with 16 bases in between. Per the germline V gene, CDR1 is SGHRS and CDR2 is YFSETQ. This CDR3 contains 15 residues. The CDR3 sequence: CASSPAAGADYGYTF. The CDR3 bases are TGCGCCAGCAGCCCCGCGGCGGGCGCGGACTATGGCTACACCTTC.

This clone was observed once. V gene TRBV4-1 combines with J gene TRBJ1-6; possibly TRBD1 for D (6 bases). Trimming stripped 4 bases from V and 10 bases from J, with 14 bases between. Per the germline V gene, CDR1 is MGHRA and CDR2 is YSYEKL. The CDR3 is 14 residues long. CDR3 sequence (DNA): TGCGCCAGCAGCCCGAACAGGGATGGCTCACCCCTCCACTTT. It is translated as CASSPNRDGSPLHF.

This clone was seen a few times. The chain couples TRBV7-9 to TRBJ2-7; 7 bases map to TRBD2. CDR3 length equals 15 residues. Losses at the gene ends were 5 bases for V and 2 bases for J; bases not matched to a gene: 9. Per germline, CDR1 SEHNR and CDR2 FQNEAQ (reference sequence). The CDR3 nucleotides are TGTGCCAGCAGCGGGGGGGAGGTTACCACCTACGAGCAGTACTTC. Amino acids: CASSGGEVTTYEQYF.

The V call is TRBV19, the J call TRBJ2-1; 8 positions match TRBD2. The junction had 16 bases not matched to a gene; V was cut back by 6 bases and J by 9 bases. From germline, CDR1 is LNHDA and CDR2 SQIVND (reference sequence). The CDR3 is 16 amino acids. CDR3 sequence (DNA): TGTGCCAGTAGCTTCTCCGGGACTAGAGGAGCAGGTGAGCAGTTCTTC. Amino acid sequence: CASSFSGTRGAGEQFF. The variable domain in full, completed from reference TRBV19 and TRBJ2-1, reads DGGITQSPKYLFRKEGQNVTLSCEQNLNHDAMYWYRQDPGQGLRLIYYSQIVNDFQKGDIAEGYSVSREKKESFPLTVTSAQKNPTAFYLCASSFSGTRGAGEQFFGPGTRLTVL.

The rearrangement joins TRBV14 to TRBJ1-5; 9 positions agree with TRBD1. Trimming removed 0 bases from V and 8 bases from J; junction bases left unmatched: 8. This CDR3 is built from 16 residues. Per germline, CDR1 SGHDN and CDR2 FVKESK. CDR3 sequence (DNA): TGTGCCAGCAGCCAAGATCCGGGACAGGGTGCGGAGCCCCAGCATTTT. This gives the protein CASSQDPGQGAEPQHF.